Presented here are 17 T cell receptor beta chains from one specimen sequenced in a study of blood T cell repertoires in COVID-19. Using immunoSEQ multiplex PCR, the repertoire was profiled, and TCRdb retains in-frame clones only, with some absent. The sample lists about 520,000 clones; 70% to 90% were seen once. The specimen sequenced was peripheral blood. The source is a human donor in a cohort sampled during active COVID-19.

The chain employs TRBV24-1 and TRBJ2-1, with D possibly matching TRBD1 (6 bases). Germline values: CDR1 KGHDR, CDR2 SFDVKD. The CDR3 contains 17 residues. V was clipped by 5 bases and J by 7 bases, with 23 bases between them. CDR3 loop: CATSGQIGGSVLNEQFF. The CDR3 DNA reads TGTGCCACCAGTGGTCAGATAGGGGGTTCCGTACTAAATGAGCAGTTCTTC.

In this sample, this clone turned up once. This rearrangement joins TRBV6-5 to TRBJ1-2, with D hard to call. The germline V gene encodes CDR1 MNHEY and CDR2 SVGAGI. Trimming took 5 bases from V and 3 from J, leaving 13 bases between them. The CDR3 sequence is 14 residues long. Here the CDR3 DNA reads TGTGCCAGCAGTCCAGACGGGTATCACTATGGCTACACCTTC. Its protein product is CASSPDGYHYGYTF.

The V call is TRBV7-3, the J call TRBJ1-1; D not resolved. The V gene's germline CDR1 is SGHTA and CDR2 FQGTGA. Trimming shortened V by 1 base and J by 2 bases, and 11 bases separated the two germline ends. This CDR3 has 15 residues. DNA for the CDR3: TGTGCCAGCAGCTTAAACGCGGGCGTAAACACTGAAGCTTTCTTT. The encoded protein is CASSLNAGVNTEAFF.

The chain joins TRBV6-5 to TRBJ2-3; D gene unclear. V lost 0 bases and J 0 bases, leaving 10 bases between the germline ends. CDR3 size: 16 residues. The germline CDR1 and CDR2 sequences are MNHEY and SVGAGI. The CDR3 DNA follows: TGTGCCAGCAGTTACTCCTTCCAAACTAGCACAGATACGCAGTATTTT. Translation: CASSYSFQTSTDTQYF.

This clone was seen more than once but under ten times. This chain joins TRBV30 and TRBJ1-6; D is undetermined. Trimming removed 0 bases from V and 6 bases from J, with 3 bases in between. Germline-derived CDR1 and CDR2 are GTSNPN and SVGIG (reference sequence). The CDR3 is made up of 12 amino acids. The CDR3 DNA is TGTGCCTGGAGTGTACTTAATTCACCCCTCCACTTT. Residues: CAWSVLNSPLHF. Together with reference TRBV30 and TRBJ1-6, the CDR3 gives the full variable domain: SQTIHQWPATLVQPVGSPLSLECTVEGTSNPNLYWYRQAAGRGLQLLFYSVGIGQISSEVPQNLSASRPQDRQFILSSKKLLLSDSGFYLCAWSVLNSPLHFGNGTRLTVT.

V is TRBV7-3 and J is TRBJ2-5, with D maybe TRBD2 (6 bases). There are 13 residues in the CDR3. The V and J ends lost 4 bases and 4 bases respectively, with 10 bases between them. The germline CDR1 and CDR2 sequences are SGHTA and FQGTGA. This CDR3 reads CASSSGSGETQYF. CDR3 sequence (DNA): TGTGCCAGCAGCTCCGGGAGTGGAGAGACCCAGTACTTC.

In its sample, this clone was seen once. The rearrangement uses TRBV9 and TRBJ1-1, with D perhaps matching TRBD1 (5 bases). The CDR3 totals 15 residues. Deletions cut 0 bases from V and 3 bases from J, with 12 bases between. CDR1 and CDR2 (germline): SGDLS, YYNGEE. CDR3 in amino acids: CASSVGWGGDTEAFF. The CDR3 bases are TGTGCCAGCAGCGTAGGTTGGGGCGGGGACACTGAAGCTTTCTTT.

V gene TRBV19 combines with J gene TRBJ2-1; 11 positions agree with TRBD2. The CDR3 totals 12 residues. V dropped 5 bases and J dropped 13; count of bases not matched to a gene: 4. Per the germline V gene, CDR1 is LNHDA and CDR2 is SQIVND (reference sequence). In DNA form, the CDR3 reads TGTGCCAGTAGTCAACTAGCGGGGGAACAGTTCTTC. Translating it yields CASSQLAGEQFF.

The chain links TRBV19 to TRBJ2-4; D perhaps matches TRBD2 (5 bases). V lost 3 bases and J 0 bases, leaving 6 bases between the germline ends. The CDR3 has 14 amino acids. Germline V gene lookup returns CDR1 LNHDA and CDR2 SQIVND (reference sequence). CDR3: CASSIRGAKNIQYF. Written as DNA, the CDR3 is TGTGCCAGTAGTATCCGGGGAGCCAAAAACATTCAGTACTTC.

The chain links TRBV5-1 to TRBJ2-7, with D possibly TRBD2 on 5 matching bases. V gave up 3 bases and J gave up 0 bases, with 13 bases separating them. Germline V gene sequence: CDR1 SGHRS, CDR2 YFSETQ. This CDR3 spans 15 amino acids. In DNA form, the CDR3 reads TGCGCCAGCAGCTCTGAGGGAGACCCCTCCTACGAGCAGTACTTC. The encoded protein is CASSSEGDPSYEQYF.

The chain recombines TRBV5-8 with TRBJ2-2; 13 bases map to TRBD2. The germline V gene has CDR1 SGHTS and CDR2 YDEGEE. V lost 4 bases to trimming and J lost 0 bases; unmatched junction nucleotides: 6. This CDR3 spans 18 amino acids. The chain's CDR3 is CASSLRTSGGANTGELFF. CDR3 in DNA: TGTGCCAGCAGCCTACGGACTAGCGGGGGTGCGAACACCGGGGAGCTGTTTTTT.

The chain employs TRBV4-2 and TRBJ2-6; a possible D gene is TRBD2 (7 bases). This CDR3 is built from 18 residues. CDR1 is LGHNA and CDR2 is YNFKEQ in the germline V gene. The V end was cut by 2 bases, the J end by 4 bases, with 18 bases between. The chain's CDR3 is CASSQNSAGAIGANVLTF. The CDR3 nucleotides read TGTGCCAGCAGCCAAAATTCGGCGGGGGCGATCGGGGCCAACGTCCTGACTTTC.

J is TRBJ2-3 and V is TRBV7-3; 11 bases are shared with TRBD2. Germline CDR1 is SGHTA and CDR2 is FQGTGA. This CDR3 region has 17 residues. Trimming took 2 bases from V and 0 from J; bases not matched to a gene: 4. The CDR3 bases are TGTGCCAGCAGCTTAGAACTAGCGGGGGCGAGCACAGATACGCAGTATTTT. It specifies CASSLELAGASTDTQYF.

V is TRBV28 and J is TRBJ2-5, with TRBD1 matching 7 bases. The CDR3 runs 15 residues. With 5 bases clipped from V and 3 bases from J, the junction kept 9 bases outside the gene matches. Germline-derived CDR1 and CDR2 are MDHEN and SYDVKM. The DNA of the CDR3 is TGTGCCAGCAGTGCCTGGGACAGCGTAAAAGAGACCCAGTACTTC. As protein: CASSAWDSVKETQYF.

This clone was observed once. V usage is TRBV11-2 and J usage is TRBJ1-2; TRBD1 is a possible D gene (5 bases). V shed 6 bases and J shed 6 bases, with 11 bases lying between them. Germline lookup yields CDR1 SGHAT and CDR2 FQNNGV. This CDR3 has 12 residues. The CDR3 DNA sequence: TGTGCCAGCAGTAGGCAGGGAAATGGCTACACCTTC. This sequence encodes CASSRQGNGYTF.

V usage is TRBV24-1 and J usage is TRBJ1-6; D is possibly TRBD1 (6 bases). CDR1 is KGHDR, CDR2 SFDVKD, per germline. The germline V and J ends were trimmed by 9 bases and 8 bases, with 19 bases remaining between them. The CDR3 covers 15 residues. This CDR3 reads CATATRGEGDSPLHF. DNA of the CDR3: TGTGCCACCGCCACCCGAGGCGAGGGGGATTCACCCCTCCACTTT.

This rearrangement joins TRBV30 to TRBJ1-1; TRBD1 matches 8 bases. The CDR3 length is 15 residues. Germline CDR1 reads GTSNPN; CDR2 reads SVGIG (reference sequence). Trimming at V came to 2 bases and at J to 6 bases, leaving 11 bases not matched to a gene. The CDR3, as DNA: TGTGCCTGGAGTCCAGGGCAGGGGGCGAGGCCTGAAGCTTTCTTT. This sequence encodes CAWSPGQGARPEAFF.